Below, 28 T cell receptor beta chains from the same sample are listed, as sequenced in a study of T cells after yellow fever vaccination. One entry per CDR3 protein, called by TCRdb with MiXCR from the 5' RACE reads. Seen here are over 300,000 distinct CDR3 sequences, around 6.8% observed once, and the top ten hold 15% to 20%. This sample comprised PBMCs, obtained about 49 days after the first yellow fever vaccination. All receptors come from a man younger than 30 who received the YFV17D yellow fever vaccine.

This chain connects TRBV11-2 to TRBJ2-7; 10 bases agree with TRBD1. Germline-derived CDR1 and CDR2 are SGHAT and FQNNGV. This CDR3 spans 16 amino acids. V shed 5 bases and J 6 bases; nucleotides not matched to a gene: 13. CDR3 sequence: CASSPPPGTGEFEQYF. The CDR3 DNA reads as TGTGCCAGCAGCCCGCCCCCCGGGACAGGGGAATTCGAGCAGTACTTC.

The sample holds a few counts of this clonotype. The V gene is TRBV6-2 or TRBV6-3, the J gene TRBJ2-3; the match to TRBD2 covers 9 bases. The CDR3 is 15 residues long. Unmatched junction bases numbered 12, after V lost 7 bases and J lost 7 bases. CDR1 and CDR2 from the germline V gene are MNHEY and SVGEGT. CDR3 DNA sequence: TGTGCCAGCACCAACGGGGCTAGCGGGATCAATACGCAGTATTTT. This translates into CASTNGASGINTQYF.

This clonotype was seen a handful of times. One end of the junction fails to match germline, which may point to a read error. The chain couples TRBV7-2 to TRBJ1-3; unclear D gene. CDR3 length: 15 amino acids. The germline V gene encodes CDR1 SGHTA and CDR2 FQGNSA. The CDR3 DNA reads TGTGCCAGCAGCCCCCCCTGGGCCTCTAGAAACACCATATATTTT. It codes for CASSPPWASRNTIYF.

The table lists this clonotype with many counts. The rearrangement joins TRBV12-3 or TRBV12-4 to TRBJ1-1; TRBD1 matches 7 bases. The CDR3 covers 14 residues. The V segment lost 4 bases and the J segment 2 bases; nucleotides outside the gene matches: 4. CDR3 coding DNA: TGTGCCAGCAGTTCCGGGACAGACAACACTGAAGCTTTCTTT. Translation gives CASSSGTDNTEAFF.

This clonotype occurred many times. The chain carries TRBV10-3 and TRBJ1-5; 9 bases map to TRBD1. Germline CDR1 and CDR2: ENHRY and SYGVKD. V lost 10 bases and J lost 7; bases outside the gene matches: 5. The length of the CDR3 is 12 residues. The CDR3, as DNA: TGTGCCACACAGGGGGCAGGGCAGCCCCAGCATTTT. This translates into CATQGAGQPQHF.

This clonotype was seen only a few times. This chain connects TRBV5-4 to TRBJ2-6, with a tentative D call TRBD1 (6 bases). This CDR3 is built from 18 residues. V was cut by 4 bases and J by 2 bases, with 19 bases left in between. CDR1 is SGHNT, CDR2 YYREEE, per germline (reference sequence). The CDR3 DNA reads TGTGCCAGCAGCCTTTTCTCGACCAGGGGTGCTGGGGCCAACGTCCTGACTTTC. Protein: CASSLFSTRGAGANVLTF. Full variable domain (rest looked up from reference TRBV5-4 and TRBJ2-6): ETGVTQSPTHLIKTRGQQVTLRCSSQSGHNTVSWYQQALGQGPQFIFQYYREEENGRGNFPPRFSGLQFPNYSSELNVNALELDDSALYLCASSLFSTRGAGANVLTFGAGSRLTVL.

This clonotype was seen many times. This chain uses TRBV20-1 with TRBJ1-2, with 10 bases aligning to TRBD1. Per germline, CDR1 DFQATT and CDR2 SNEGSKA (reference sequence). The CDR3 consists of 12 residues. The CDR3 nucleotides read TGCAGCCCAGGACAGGGGGAGTTTGGCTACACCTTC. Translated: CSPGQGEFGYTF.

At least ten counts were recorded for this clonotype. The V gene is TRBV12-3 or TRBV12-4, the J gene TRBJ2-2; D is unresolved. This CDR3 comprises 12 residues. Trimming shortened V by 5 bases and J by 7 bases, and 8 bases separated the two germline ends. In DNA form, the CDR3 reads TGTGCCAGCAGTGTGGGTGACGGGGAGCTGTTTTTT. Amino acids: CASSVGDGELFF.

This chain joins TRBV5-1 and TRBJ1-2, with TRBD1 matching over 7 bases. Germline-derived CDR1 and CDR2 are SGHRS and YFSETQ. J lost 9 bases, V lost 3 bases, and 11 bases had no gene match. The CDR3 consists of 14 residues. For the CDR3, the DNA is TGCGCCAGCAGCTCCCCGGGACAGTCCGAGAGCTACACCTTC. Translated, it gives CASSSPGQSESYTF.

The DNA of the CDR3 is TGCGCCAGCAGCCAAGACCGGATAGCCAAAAACATTCAGTACTTC. It yields the protein CASSQDRIAKNIQYF. V is TRBV4-1 and J is TRBJ2-4; D gene uncertain. Trimming stripped 0 bases from V and 0 bases from J, with 6 bases between. Germline V gives CDR1 MGHRA, CDR2 YSYEKL. The CDR3 length is 15 residues.

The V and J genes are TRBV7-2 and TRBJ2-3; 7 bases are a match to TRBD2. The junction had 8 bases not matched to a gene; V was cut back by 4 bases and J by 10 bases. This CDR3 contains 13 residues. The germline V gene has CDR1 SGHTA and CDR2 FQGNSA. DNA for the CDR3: TGTGCCAGCAGCTCTACCCCCGGGGGGTCGCAGTATTTT. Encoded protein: CASSSTPGGSQYF.

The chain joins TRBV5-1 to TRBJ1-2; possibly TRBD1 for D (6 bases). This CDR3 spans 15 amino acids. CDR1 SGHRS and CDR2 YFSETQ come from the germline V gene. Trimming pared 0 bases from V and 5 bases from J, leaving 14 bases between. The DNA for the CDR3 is TGCGCCAGCAGCTTGGGAGGACAGCCAACATATGGCTACACCTTC. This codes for CASSLGGQPTYGYTF. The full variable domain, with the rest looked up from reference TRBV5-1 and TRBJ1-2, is KAGVTQTPRYLIKTRGQQVTLSCSPISGHRSVSWYQQTPGQGLQFLFEYFSETQRNKGNFPGRFSGRQFSNSRSEMNVSTLELGDSALYLCASSLGGQPTYGYTFGSGTRLTVV.

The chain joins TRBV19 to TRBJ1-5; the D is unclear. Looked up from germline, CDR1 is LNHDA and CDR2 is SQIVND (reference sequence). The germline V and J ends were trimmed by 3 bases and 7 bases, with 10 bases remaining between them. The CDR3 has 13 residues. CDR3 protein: CASSIEVFQPQHF. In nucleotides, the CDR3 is TGTGCCAGTAGTATCGAGGTTTTCCAGCCCCAGCATTTT.

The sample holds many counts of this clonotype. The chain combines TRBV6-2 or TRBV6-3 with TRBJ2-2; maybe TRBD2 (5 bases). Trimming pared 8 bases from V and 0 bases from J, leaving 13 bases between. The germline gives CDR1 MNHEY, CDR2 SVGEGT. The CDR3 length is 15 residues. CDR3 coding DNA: TGTGCCAGCCTCGACGGGGTACCGAACACCGGGGAGCTGTTTTTT. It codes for CASLDGVPNTGELFF.

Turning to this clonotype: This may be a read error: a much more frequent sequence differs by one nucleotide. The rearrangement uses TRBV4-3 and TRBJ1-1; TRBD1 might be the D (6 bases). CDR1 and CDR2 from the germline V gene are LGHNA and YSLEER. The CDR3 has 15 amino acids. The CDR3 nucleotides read TGCGCCAGCAGTCAGATGAGAACAGGGAACACTGAAGCTTCCTTT. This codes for CASSQMRTGNTEASF.

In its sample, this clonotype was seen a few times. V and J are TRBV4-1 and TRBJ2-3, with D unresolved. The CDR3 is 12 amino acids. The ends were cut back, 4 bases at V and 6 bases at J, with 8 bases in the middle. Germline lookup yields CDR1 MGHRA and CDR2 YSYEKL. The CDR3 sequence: CASSLMYDTQYF. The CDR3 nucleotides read TGCGCCAGCAGCCTGATGTACGATACGCAGTATTTT.

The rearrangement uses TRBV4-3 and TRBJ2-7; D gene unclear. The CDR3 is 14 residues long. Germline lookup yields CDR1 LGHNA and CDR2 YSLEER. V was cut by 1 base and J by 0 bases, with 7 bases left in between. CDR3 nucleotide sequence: TGCGCCAGCAGCCAAGTTGTCAGCTCCTACGAGCAGTACTTC. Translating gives CASSQVVSSYEQYF.

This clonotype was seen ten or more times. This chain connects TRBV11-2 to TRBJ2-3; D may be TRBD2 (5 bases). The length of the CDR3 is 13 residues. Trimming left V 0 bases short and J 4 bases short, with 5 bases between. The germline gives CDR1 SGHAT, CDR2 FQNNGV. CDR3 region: CASSLDSADTQYF. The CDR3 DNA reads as TGTGCCAGCAGCTTAGATAGCGCAGATACGCAGTATTTT.

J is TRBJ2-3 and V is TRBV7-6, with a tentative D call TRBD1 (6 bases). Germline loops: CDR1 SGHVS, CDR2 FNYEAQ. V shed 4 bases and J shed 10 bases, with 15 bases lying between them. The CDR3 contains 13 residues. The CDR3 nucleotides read TGTGCCAGCAGCTACAGCACAGGGTTGGCGCAGTATTTT. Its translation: CASSYSTGLAQYF. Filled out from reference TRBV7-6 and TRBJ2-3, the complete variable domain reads GAGVSQSPRYKVTKRGQDVALRCDPISGHVSLYWYRQALGQGPEFLTYFNYEAQQDKSGLPNDRFSAERPEGSISTLTIQRTEQRDSAMYRCASSYSTGLAQYFGPGTRLTVL.

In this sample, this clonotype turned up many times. The chain's CDR3 is CATGRGTGRETQYF. CDR3 sequence (DNA): TGTGCCACCGGACGAGGAACAGGGAGGGAGACCCAGTACTTC. The J gene is TRBJ2-5, the V gene TRBV28; D is possibly TRBD1 or TRBD2 (6 bases each). The CDR3 contains 14 residues. V gave up 10 bases and J gave up 5 bases, with 20 bases separating them. Germline V gene sequence: CDR1 MDHEN, CDR2 SYDVKM.

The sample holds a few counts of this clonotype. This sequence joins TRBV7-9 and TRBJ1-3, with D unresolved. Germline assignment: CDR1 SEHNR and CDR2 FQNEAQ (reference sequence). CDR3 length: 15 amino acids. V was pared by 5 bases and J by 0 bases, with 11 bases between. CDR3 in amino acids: CASSPPGYSGNTIYF. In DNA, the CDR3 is TGTGCCAGCAGCCCCCCGGGGTACTCTGGAAACACCATATATTTT. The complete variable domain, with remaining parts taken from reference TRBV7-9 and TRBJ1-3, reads DTGVSQNPRHKITKRGQNVTFRCDPISEHNRLYWYRQTLGQGPEFLTYFQNEAQLEKSRLLSDRFSAERPKGSFSTLEIQRTEQGDSAMYLCASSPPGYSGNTIYFGEGSWLTVV.

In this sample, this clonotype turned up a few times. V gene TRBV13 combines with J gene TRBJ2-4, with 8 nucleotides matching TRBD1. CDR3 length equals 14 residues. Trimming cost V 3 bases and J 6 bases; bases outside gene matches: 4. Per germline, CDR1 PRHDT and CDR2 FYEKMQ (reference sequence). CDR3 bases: TGTGCCAGCAGCTTCCGACAGGGGAGAAACATTCAGTACTTC. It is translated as CASSFRQGRNIQYF.

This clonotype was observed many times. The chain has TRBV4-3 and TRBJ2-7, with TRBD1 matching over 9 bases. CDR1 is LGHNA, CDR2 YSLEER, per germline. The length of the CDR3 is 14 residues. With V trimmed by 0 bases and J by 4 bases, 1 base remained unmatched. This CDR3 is CASSQEGTGYEQYF. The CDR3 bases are TGCGCCAGCAGCCAAGAGGGGACAGGGTACGAGCAGTACTTC.

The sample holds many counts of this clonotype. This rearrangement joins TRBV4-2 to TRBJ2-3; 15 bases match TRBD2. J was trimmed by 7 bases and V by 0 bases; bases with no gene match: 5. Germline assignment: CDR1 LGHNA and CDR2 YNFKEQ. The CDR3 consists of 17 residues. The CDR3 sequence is CASSQEGGLAGGNTQYF. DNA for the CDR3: TGTGCCAGCAGCCAAGAAGGAGGACTAGCGGGGGGGAATACGCAGTATTTT.

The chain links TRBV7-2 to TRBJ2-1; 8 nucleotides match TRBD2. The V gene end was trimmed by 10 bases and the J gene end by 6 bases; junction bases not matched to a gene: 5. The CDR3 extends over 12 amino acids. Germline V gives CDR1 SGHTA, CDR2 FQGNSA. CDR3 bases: TGTGCCACCCCCCGGGGGGGCAATGAGCAGTTCTTC. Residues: CATPRGGNEQFF.

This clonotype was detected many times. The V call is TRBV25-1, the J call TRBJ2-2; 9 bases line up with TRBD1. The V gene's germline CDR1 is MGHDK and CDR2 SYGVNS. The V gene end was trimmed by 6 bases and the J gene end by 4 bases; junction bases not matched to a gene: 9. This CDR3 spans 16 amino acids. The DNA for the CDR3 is TGTGCCAGCAGCCCCGGGACAGGGCAGGTCACCGGGGAGCTGTTTTTT. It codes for CASSPGTGQVTGELFF.

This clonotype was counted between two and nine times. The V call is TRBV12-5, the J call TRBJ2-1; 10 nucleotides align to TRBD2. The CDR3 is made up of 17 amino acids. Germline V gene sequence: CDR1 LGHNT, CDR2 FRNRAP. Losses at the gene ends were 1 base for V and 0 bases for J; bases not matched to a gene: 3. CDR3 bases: TGTGCTAGTGGTTTGGCATTAGCGGGGGGCTCCTACAATGAGCAGTTCTTC. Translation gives CASGLALAGGSYNEQFF. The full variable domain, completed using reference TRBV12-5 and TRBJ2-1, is DARVTQTPRHKVTEMGQEVTMRCQPILGHNTVFWYRQTMMQGLELLAYFRNRAPLDDSGMPKDRFSAEMPDATLATLKIQPSEPRDSAVYFCASGLALAGGSYNEQFFGPGTRLTVL.

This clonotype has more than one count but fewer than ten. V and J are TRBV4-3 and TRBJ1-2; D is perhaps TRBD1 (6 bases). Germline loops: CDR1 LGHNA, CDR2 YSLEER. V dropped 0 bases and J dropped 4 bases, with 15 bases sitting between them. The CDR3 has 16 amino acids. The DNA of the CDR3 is TGCGCCAGCAGCCAAGATACGGCAGGGGTTAGCTATGGCTACACCTTC. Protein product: CASSQDTAGVSYGYTF.